This T cell receptor (beta chain) was recovered during a study of OX40 agonist ivuxolimab in advanced cancers. Clones were sequenced by immunoSEQ multiplex PCR, and TCRdb holds only the in-frame ones, with some missing. The sample includes 65,000 to 80,000 clones, about 92% of them seen just once. The ends were cut back, 3 bases at V and 2 bases at J, with 14 bases in the middle. CDR1 is MGHRA and CDR2 is YSYEKL in the germline V gene. There are 15 residues in the CDR3. The sequences come from CD4+ or CD8+ T cells sorted from blood, collected in a trial of the OX40 agonist ivuxolimab. The sequence was collected from an adult with an advanced solid tumor such as melanoma, head and neck, liver or kidney cancer. The chain employs TRBV4-1 and TRBJ2-7; D may correspond to TRBD1 or TRBD2 (5 bases each). CDR3 DNA: TGCGCCAGCAGCCAGTCTGAGGGACGGACCTACGAGCAGTACTTC. Its translation is CASSQSEGRTYEQYF.